This T cell receptor (beta chain) was recorded in a study of PD-1 blockade in classical Hodgkin lymphoma. Every patient was affected by relapse after autologous stem cell transplantation, while exposure to brentuximab vedotin was not uniform. Using magnetic negative selection, the CD4+ T cells were separated out of thawed PBMCs. This CDR3 is 14 amino acids long. Germline-derived CDR1 and CDR2 are SGHDT and YYEEEE. With V trimmed by 1 base and J by 6 bases, 4 bases remained unmatched. The data were produced by immunoSEQ multiplex PCR, yet TCRdb's version contains in-frame clones alone and is incomplete. The table records around 12,000 clones, roughly 90% of them present only once.

The chain combines TRBV5-6 with TRBJ2-7; 10 nucleotides match TRBD1. The TCR comes from a human donor with classical Hodgkin lymphoma. Sequencing was performed on CD4+ T cells from blood, taken at baseline. The CDR3 region is CASSLSGTGVEQYF. In nucleotides, the CDR3 is TGTGCCAGCAGCTTGTCGGGGACAGGGGTCGAGCAGTACTTC. Full variable domain (missing parts from reference TRBV5-6 and TRBJ2-7): DAGVTQSPTHLIKTRGQQVTLRCSPKSGHDTVSWYQQALGQGPQFIFQYYEEEERQRGNFPDRFSGHQFPNYSSELNVNALLLGDSALYLCASSLSGTGVEQYFGPGTRLTVT.